The present entry profiles one T cell receptor (beta chain) with its context. Its target is not known. The V and J ends lost 6 bases and 4 bases, in that order; junction bases with no gene match: 7. Germline-derived CDR1 and CDR2 are SNHLY and FYNNEI. The CDR3 spans 15 residues. Extraction of total RNA was performed on unfractionated whole blood. During construction of the library, unique molecular identifiers were attached to individual cDNA molecules for quantitative, reproducible TCR counting. Study processing details: Sampled TCR counts reached a median of approximately 94,000 per sample, with values ranging from roughly 23,224 to 690,600. TCRdb re-derived calls from the 5' RACE reads in MiXCR, one entry per CDR3 protein. What appears here as the V and J calls and clone size reflects TCRdb's work, not the paper's. The data contain about 110,000 distinct CDR3 sequences, 15% to 20% of them singletons.

This record comes from a study of human T cells and chemical hapten exposure. Background on the study: Per-sample TCR yield variation was attributed mainly to small pooled library volume differences. Study-wide results and caveats: TCRs whose frequency exceeded 1 in 1000 remained the same following DPC sensitization.

The chain joins TRBV2 to TRBJ1-3; 9 nucleotides agree with TRBD1. This TCR was recovered from a human donor in good health. As DNA, the CDR3 is TGTGCCAGCAGCGTCGAAGGGACAGGGGGAAACACCATATATTTT. Translating gives CASSVEGTGGNTIYF.